This T cell receptor (beta chain) came from a study of CD8 T cells in Susac syndrome. Germline values: CDR1 SGDLS, CDR2 YYNGEE. This CDR3 comprises 17 residues. Trimming at V came to 3 bases and at J to 3 bases, leaving 9 bases not matched to a gene. Multiple sclerosis controls were treatment-naive patients with stable or active relapsing-remitting disease. RNA in amounts of about 0.5 to 1 ug was reverse transcribed with random hexamers. Amplification of TCR beta CDR3 was carried out by immunoSEQ multiplex PCR, which covered 54 Vbeta and 13 Jbeta segments. Each CDR3 protein is one row after TCRdb ran MiXCR on the immunoSEQ multiplex PCR reads. The top ten clones hold about 0.11% of a sample with about 280,000 distinct CDR3 sequences, roughly 84% of them seen once.

The chain uses TRBV9 and TRBJ2-3; TRBD2 matches 11 bases. This sequence was found in a human donor with multiple sclerosis. The sequencing sample was made of CD8+ T cells from PBMCs. The CDR3 region has the DNA TGTGCCAGCAGCGCCTTCGGACTAGCGGGCGGGACAGATACGCAGTATTTT. This gives the protein CASSAFGLAGGTDTQYF. Full variable domain (rest looked up from reference TRBV9 and TRBJ2-3): DSGVTQTPKHLITATGQRVTLRCSPRSGDLSVYWYQQSLDQGLQFLIQYYNGEERAKGNILERFSAQQFPDLHSELNLSSLELGDSALYFCASSAFGLAGGTDTQYFGPGTRLTVL.